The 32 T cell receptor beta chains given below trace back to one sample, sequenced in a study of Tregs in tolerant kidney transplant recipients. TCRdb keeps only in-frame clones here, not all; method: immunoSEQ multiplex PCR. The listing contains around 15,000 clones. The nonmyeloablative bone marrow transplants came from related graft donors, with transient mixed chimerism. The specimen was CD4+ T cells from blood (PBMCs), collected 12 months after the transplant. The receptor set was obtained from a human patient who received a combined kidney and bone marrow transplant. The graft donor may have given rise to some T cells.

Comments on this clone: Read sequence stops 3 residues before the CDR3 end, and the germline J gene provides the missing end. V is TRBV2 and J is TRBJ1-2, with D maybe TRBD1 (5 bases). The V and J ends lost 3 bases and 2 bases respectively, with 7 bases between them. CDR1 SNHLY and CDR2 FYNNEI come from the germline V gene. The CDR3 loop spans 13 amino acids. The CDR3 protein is CASSDRTNYGYTF. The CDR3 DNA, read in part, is TGTGCCAGCAGTGACCGGACAAACTATGGC.

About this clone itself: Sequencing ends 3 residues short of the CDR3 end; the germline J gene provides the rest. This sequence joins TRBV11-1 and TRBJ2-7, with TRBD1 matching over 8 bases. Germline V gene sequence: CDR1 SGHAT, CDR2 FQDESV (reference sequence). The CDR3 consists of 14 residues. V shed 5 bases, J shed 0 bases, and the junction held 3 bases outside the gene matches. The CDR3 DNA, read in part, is TGTGCCAGCAGCCGGGACAGGTTCTCCTACGAG. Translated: CASSRDRFSYE. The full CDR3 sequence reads CASSRDRFSYEQYF.

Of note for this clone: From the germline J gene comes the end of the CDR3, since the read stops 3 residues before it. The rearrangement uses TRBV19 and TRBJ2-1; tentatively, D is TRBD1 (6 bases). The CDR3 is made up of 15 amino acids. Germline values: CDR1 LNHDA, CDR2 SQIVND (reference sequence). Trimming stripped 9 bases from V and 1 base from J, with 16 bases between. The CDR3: CASQRTVRSYNEQFF. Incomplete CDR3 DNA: TGTGCCAGCCAAAGGACAGTTCGTTCCTACAATGAG.

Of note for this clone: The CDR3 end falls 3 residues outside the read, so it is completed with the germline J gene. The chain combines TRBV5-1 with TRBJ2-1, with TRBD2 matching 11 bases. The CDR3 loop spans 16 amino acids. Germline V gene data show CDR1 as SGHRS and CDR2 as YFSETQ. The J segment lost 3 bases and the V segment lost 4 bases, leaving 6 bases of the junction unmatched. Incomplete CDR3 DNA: TGCGCCAGCAGCCAACTAGCGGGAGTCGACTACAATGAG. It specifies CASSQLAGVDYNE. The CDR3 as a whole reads CASSQLAGVDYNEQFF.

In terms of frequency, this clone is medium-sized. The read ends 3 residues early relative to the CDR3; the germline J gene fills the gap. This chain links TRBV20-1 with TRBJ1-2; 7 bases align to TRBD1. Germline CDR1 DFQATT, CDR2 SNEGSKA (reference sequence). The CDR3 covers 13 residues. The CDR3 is CSARDQGGRGYTF. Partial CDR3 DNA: TGCAGTGCACGGGACCAAGGGGGCCGGGGC.

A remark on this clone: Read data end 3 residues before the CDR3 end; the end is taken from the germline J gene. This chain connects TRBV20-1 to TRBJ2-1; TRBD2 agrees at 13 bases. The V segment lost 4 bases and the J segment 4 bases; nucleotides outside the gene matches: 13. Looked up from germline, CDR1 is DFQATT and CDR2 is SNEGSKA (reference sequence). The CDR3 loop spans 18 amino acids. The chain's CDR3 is CSATPTLAGGPIYNEQFF. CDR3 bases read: TGCAGTGCTACCCCGACACTAGCGGGAGGGCCGATATACAATGAG.

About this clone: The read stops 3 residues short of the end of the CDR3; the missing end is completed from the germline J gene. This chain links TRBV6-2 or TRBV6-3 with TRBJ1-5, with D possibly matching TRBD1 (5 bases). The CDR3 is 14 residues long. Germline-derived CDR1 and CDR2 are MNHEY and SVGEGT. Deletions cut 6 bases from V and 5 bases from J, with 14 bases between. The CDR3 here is CASSIWGRDQPQHF. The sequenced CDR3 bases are TGTGCCAGCAGCATTTGGGGCAGAGATCAGCCC.

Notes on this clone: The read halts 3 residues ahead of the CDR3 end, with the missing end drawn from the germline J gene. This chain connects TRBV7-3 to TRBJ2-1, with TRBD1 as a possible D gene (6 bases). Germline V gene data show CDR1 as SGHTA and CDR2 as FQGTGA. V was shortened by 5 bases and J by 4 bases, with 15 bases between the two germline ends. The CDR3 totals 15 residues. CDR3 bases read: TGTGCCAGCAGCCCCCAGTGGGGGCTATACAATGAG. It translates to CASSPQWGLYNE. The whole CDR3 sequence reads CASSPQWGLYNEQFF.

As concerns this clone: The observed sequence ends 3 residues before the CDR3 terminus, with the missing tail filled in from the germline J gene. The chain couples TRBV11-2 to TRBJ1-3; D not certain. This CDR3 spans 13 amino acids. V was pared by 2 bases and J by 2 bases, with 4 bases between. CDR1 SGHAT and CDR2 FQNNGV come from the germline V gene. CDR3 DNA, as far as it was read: TGTGCCAGCAGCTTACTTACTGGAAACACC. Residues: CASSLLTGNT. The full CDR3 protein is CASSLLTGNTIYF.

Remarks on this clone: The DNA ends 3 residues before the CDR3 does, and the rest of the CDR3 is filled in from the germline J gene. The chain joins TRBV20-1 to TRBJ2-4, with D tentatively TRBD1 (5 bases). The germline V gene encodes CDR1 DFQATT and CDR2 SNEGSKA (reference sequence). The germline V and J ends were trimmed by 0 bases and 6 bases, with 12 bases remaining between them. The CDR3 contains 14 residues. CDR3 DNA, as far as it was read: TGCAGTGCTAGAGATAAGGGGTTGGGAAACATT. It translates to CSARDKGLGNI. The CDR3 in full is CSARDKGLGNIQYF.

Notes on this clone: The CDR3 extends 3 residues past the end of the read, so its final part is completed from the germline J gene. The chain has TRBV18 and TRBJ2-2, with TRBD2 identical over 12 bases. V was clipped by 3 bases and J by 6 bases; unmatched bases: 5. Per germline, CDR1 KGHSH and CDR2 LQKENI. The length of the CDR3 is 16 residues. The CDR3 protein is CASSPILAGGAGELFF. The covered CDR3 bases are TGTGCCAGCTCACCGATCCTAGCGGGAGGGGCCGGGGAG.

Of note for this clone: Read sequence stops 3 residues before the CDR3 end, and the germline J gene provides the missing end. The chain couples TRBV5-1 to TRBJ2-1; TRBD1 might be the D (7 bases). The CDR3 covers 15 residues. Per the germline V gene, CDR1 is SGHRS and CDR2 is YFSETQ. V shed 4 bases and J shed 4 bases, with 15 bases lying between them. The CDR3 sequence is CASSPQGEVYNEQFF. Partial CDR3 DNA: TGCGCCAGCAGCCCCCAGGGGGAGGTATACAATGAG.

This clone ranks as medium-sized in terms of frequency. This CDR3 reads CASRPGGDTEAFF. The CDR3 bases that were read are TGCGCCAGCAGGCCGGGGGGTGACACTGAA. This chain links TRBV10-1 with TRBJ1-1, with D tentatively TRBD1 (5 bases). The read finishes 3 residues shy of the CDR3 end, and the germline J gene is used to complete it. Germline lookup yields CDR1 WNHNN and CDR2 SYGVQD (reference sequence). With 6 bases removed from V and 3 bases from J, the gap between germline ends came to 11 bases. CDR3 length: 13 amino acids.

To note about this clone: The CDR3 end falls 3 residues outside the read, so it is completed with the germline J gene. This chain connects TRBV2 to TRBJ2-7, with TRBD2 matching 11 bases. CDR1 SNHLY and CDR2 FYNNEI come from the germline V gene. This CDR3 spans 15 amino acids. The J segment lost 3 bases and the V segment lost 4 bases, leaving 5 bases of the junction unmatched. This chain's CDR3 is CASSGLAGSHYEQYF. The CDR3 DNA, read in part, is TGTGCCAGCAGTGGACTAGCGGGGTCCCACTACGAG. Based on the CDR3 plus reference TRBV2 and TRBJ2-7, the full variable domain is EPEVTQTPSHQVTQMGQEVILRCVPISNHLYFYWYRQILGQKVEFLVSFYNNEISEKSEIFDDQFSVERPDGSNFTLKIRSTKLEDSAMYFCASSGLAGSHYEQYFGPGTRLTVT.

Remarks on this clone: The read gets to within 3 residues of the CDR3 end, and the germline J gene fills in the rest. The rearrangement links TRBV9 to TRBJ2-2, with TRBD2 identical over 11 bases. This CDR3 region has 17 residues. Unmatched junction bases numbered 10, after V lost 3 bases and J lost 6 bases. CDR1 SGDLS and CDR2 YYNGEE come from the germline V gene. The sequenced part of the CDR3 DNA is TGTGCCAGCAGCGCACCAAAACTAGCGGGAGTGCCCGGGGAG. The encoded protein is CASSAPKLAGVPGE. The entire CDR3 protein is CASSAPKLAGVPGELFF.

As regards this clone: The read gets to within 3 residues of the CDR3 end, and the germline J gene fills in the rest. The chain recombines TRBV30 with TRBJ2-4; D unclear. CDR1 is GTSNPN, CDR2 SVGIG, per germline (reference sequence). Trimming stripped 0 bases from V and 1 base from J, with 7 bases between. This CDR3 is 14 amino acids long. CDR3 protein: CAWSVKGAKNIQYF. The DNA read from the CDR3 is TGTGCCTGGAGTGTAAAGGGCGCCAAAAACATT.

The chain's CDR3 is CAINEAGGSETQYF. The DNA read from the CDR3 is TGTGCCATCAATGAAGCGGGAGGGTCGGAGACC. The chain is built from TRBV10-3 and TRBJ2-5, with 10 nucleotides matching TRBD2. The read ends 3 residues early relative to the CDR3; the germline J gene fills the gap. Germline CDR1 and CDR2: ENHRY and SYGVKD. The CDR3 extends over 14 amino acids. V gave up 7 bases and J gave up 5 bases; unmatched junction bases: 7.

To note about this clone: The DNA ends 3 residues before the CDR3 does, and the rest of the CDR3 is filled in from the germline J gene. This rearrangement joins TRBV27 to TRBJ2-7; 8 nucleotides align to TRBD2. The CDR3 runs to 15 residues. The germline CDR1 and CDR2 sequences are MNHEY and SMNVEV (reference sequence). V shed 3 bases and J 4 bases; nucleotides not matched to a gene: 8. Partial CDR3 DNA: TGTGCCAGCAGTTTGGGCGGGAGGAGGTTTTACGAG. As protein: CASSLGGRRFYE. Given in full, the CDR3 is CASSLGGRRFYEQYF.

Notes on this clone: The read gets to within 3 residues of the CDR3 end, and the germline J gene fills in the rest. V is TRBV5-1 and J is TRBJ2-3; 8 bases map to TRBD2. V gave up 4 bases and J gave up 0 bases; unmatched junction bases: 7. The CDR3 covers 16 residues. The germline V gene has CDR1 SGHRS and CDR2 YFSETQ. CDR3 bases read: TGCGCCAGCAGCCTGGGGGCTAGCGGGAGCACAGATACG. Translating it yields CASSLGASGSTDT. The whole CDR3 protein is CASSLGASGSTDTQYF. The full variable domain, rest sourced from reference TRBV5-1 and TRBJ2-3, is KAGVTQTPRYLIKTRGQQVTLSCSPISGHRSVSWYQQTPGQGLQFLFEYFSETQRNKGNFPGRFSGRQFSNSRSEMNVSTLELGDSALYLCASSLGASGSTDTQYFGPGTRLTVL.

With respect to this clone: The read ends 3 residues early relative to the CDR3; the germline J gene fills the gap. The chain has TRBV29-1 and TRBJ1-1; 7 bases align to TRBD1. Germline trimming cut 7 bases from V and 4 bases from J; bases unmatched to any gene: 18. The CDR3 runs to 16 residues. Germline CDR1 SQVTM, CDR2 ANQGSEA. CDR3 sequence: CSAALPTGRVGTEAFF. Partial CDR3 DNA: TGCAGCGCTGCCCTCCCGACAGGGCGGGTCGGCACTGAA.

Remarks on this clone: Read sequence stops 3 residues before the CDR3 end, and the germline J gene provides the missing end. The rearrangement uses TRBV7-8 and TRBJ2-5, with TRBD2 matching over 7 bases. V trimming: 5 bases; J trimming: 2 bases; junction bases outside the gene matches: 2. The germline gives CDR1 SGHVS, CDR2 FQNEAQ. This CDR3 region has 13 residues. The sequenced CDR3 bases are TGTGCCAGCAGCCTGGGACTACAAGAGACC. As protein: CASSLGLQET. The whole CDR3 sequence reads CASSLGLQETQYF.

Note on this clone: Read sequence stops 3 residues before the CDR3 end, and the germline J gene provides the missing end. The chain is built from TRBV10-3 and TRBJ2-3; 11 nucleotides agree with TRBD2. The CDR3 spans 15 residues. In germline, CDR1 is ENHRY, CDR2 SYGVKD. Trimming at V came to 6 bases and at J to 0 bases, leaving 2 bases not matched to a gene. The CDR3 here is CAIRGTSGSTDTQYF. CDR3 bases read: TGTGCCATCAGAGGGACTAGCGGTAGCACAGATACG.

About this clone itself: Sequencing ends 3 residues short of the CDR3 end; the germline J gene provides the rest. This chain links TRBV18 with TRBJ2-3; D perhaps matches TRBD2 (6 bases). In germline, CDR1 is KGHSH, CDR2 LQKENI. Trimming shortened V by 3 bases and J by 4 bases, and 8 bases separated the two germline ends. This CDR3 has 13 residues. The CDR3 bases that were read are TGTGCCAGCTCACCGACTAGAGCAGATACG. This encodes CASSPTRADT. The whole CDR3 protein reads CASSPTRADTQYF. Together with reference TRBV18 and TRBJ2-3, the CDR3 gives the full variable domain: NAGVMQNPRHLVRRRGQEARLRCSPMKGHSHVYWYRQLPEEGLKFMVYLQKENIIDESGMPKERFSAEFPKEGPSILRIQQVVRGDSAAYFCASSPTRADTQYFGPGTRLTVL.

The CDR3 reads CSASGQMNTEAFF. The CDR3 bases that were read are TGCAGTGCCTCCGGACAGATGAACACTGAA. The rearrangement links TRBV20-1 to TRBJ1-1; TRBD1 is a possible D gene (6 bases). The sequenced fragment ends 3 residues before the CDR3 boundary, so the rest is inferred from the germline J gene. The germline V gene encodes CDR1 DFQATT and CDR2 SNEGSKA (reference sequence). This CDR3 contains 13 residues. Trimming shortened V by 6 bases and J by 0 bases, and 11 bases separated the two germline ends.

The CDR3 here is CASSRQGAGNTIYF. Partial CDR3 DNA: TGTGCCAGCAGCCGACAGGGGGCTGGAAACACC. The chain carries TRBV5-5 and TRBJ1-3, with TRBD1 matching over 9 bases. Coverage ceases 3 residues before the CDR3 finishes, and the germline J gene fills in the end. This CDR3 is 14 amino acids long. The V segment lost 4 bases and the J segment 2 bases; nucleotides outside the gene matches: 1. Germline assignment: CDR1 SGHKS and CDR2 YYEKEE (reference sequence). The entire variable domain, with the rest obtained from reference TRBV5-5 and TRBJ1-3, is as follows: DAGVTQSPTHLIKTRGQQVTLRCSPISGHKSVSWYQQVLGQGPQFIFQYYEKEERGRGNFPDRFSARQFPNYSSELNVNALLLGDSALYLCASSRQGAGNTIYFGEGSWLTVV.

CDR3 region: CSARDLRGGTGELFF. CDR3 DNA, as far as it was read: TGCAGTGCTAGAGATTTGAGAGGGGGTACCGGGGAG. The chain links TRBV20-1 to TRBJ2-2, with D possibly TRBD1 on 6 matching bases. The CDR3 extends 3 residues past the end of the read, so its final part is completed from the germline J gene. V was trimmed by 0 bases and J by 5 bases, leaving 13 bases between them. Germline assignment: CDR1 DFQATT and CDR2 SNEGSKA (reference sequence). This CDR3 region has 15 residues.

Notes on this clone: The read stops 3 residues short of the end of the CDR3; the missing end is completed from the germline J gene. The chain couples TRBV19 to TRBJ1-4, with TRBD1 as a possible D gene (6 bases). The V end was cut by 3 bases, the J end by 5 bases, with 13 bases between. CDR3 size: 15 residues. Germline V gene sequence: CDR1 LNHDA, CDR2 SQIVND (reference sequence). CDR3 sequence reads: CASSINQGRNEKLFF. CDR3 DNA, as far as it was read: TGTGCCAGTAGTATCAACCAGGGGAGGAATGAAAAA.

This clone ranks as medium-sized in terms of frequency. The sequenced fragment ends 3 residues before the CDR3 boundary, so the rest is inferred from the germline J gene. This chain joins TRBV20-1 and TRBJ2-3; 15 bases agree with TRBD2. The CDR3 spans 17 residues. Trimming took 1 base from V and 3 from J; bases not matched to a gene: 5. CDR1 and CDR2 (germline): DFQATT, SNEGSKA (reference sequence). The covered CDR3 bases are TGCAGTGCTAGAGCCCCGGGACTAGCGGGAGGAACAGATACG. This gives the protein CSARAPGLAGGTDT. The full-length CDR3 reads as CSARAPGLAGGTDTQYF.

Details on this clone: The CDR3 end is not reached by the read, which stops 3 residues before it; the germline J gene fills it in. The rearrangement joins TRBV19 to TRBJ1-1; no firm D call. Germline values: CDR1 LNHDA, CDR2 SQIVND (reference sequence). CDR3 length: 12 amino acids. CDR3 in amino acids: CASSTYGSKAFF. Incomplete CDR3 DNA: TGTGCCAGTAGCACATACGGGTCCAAA.

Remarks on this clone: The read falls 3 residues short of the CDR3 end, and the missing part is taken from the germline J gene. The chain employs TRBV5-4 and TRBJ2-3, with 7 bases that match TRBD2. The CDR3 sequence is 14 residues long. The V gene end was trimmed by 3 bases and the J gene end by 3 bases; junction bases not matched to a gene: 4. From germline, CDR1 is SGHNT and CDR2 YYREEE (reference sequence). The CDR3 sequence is CASSWGTTTDTQYF. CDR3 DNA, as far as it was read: TGTGCCAGCAGCTGGGGGACTACTACAGATACG.

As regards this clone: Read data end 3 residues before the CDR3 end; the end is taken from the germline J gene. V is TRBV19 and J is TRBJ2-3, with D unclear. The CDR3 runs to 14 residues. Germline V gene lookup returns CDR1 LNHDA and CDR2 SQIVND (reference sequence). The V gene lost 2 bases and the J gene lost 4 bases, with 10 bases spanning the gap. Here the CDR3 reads CASSISGHADTQYF. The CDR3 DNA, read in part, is TGTGCCAGTAGTATAAGTGGGCACGCAGATACG.

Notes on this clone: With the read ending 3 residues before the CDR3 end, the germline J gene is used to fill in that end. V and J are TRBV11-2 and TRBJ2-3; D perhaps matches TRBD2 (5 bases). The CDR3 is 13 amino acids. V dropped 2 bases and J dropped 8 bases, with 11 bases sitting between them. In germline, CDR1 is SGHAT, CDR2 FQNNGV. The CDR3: CASSLNGEGTQYF. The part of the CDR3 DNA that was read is TGTGCCAGCAGCTTAAACGGTGAGGGTACG.